The 23 T cell receptor beta chains reported below all come from one sample, sequenced in a study of shared clonotypes between healthy human individuals. Assay used: immunoSEQ multiplex PCR; TCRdb lists only in-frame clones, some missing. Seen here are around 560,000 clones, about 95% observed once, and the top ten hold approximately 0.12%. CD8 cells regarded as naive lacked CD45RO, were positively chosen for CCR7, and omitted terminally differentiated effector memory CD45RA+ cells. What was sequenced was naive CD8+ T cells sorted from blood. These receptors all stem from a woman in her twenties or thirties in good health.

In DNA form, the CDR3 reads TGTGCCACCAGCCTCGGAGCCCGACTAGCGGGGGATGAGCAGTTCTTC. Translating gives CATSLGARLAGDEQFF. The genes are TRBV15 and TRBJ2-1; 12 bases agree with TRBD2. With V trimmed by 5 bases and J by 8 bases, 10 bases remained unmatched. The CDR3 contains 16 residues. CDR1 LNHNV and CDR2 YYDKDF come from the germline V gene (reference sequence).

This chain uses TRBV28 with TRBJ2-1, with TRBD2 matching 7 bases. Trimming took 1 base from V and 5 from J; bases not matched to a gene: 2. Germline V lookup: CDR1 MDHEN, CDR2 SYDVKM. The CDR3 is 14 residues long. CDR3 amino acids: CASSLSGLNNEQFF. In DNA, the CDR3 is TGTGCCAGCAGTTTATCGGGACTAAACAATGAGCAGTTCTTC.

The table lists this clone with a few counts. The chain combines TRBV29-1 with TRBJ2-7; 8 bases agree with TRBD1. Germline CDR1 reads SQVTM; CDR2 reads ANQGSEA. There are 17 residues in the CDR3. The V and J ends lost 5 bases and 3 bases, in that order; junction bases with no gene match: 18. The CDR3 nucleotides read TGCAGCGTTTCTTACCCGGGACAGGATATCTTAAGCTACGAGCAGTACTTC. Translating gives CSVSYPGQDILSYEQYF.

The chain links TRBV27 to TRBJ2-7; D is unresolved. Trimming cost V 7 bases and J 5 bases, with 18 bases left between them. Germline CDR1 reads MNHEY; CDR2 reads SMNVEV (reference sequence). CDR3 length: 14 amino acids. CDR3 in amino acids: CASNPGLVSHEQYF. The CDR3, as DNA: TGTGCCAGCAACCCTGGGCTAGTTTCCCACGAGCAGTACTTC.

V is TRBV5-1 and J is TRBJ2-7; tentatively, D is TRBD2 (7 bases). V was clipped by 2 bases and J by 0 bases, with 12 bases between them. The CDR3 length is 15 residues. CDR1 is SGHRS and CDR2 is YFSETQ in the germline V gene. In DNA form, the CDR3 reads TGCGCCAGCAGCTTAGGGGGGGTCGGCTCCTACGAGCAGTACTTC. It specifies CASSLGGVGSYEQYF. The entire variable domain, with the rest obtained from reference TRBV5-1 and TRBJ2-7, is as follows: KAGVTQTPRYLIKTRGQQVTLSCSPISGHRSVSWYQQTPGQGLQFLFEYFSETQRNKGNFPGRFSGRQFSNSRSEMNVSTLELGDSALYLCASSLGGVGSYEQYFGPGTRLTVT.

This chain joins TRBV29-1 and TRBJ2-1, with D perhaps matching TRBD1 or TRBD2 (5 bases each). The CDR3 has 15 residues. Trimming removed 6 bases at V and 4 bases at J, with 19 bases between. CDR1 SQVTM and CDR2 ANQGSEA come from the germline V gene. The CDR3 DNA reads TGCAGCGTCGGAAGTCGGGACCGCCAATACAATGAGCAGTTCTTC. Translating gives CSVGSRDRQYNEQFF.

V gene TRBV7-9 combines with J gene TRBJ2-1, with D unresolved. Germline V gene lookup returns CDR1 SEHNR and CDR2 FQNEAQ (reference sequence). This CDR3 region has 14 residues. Deletions cut 5 bases from V and 9 bases from J, with 17 bases between. The CDR3 is CASSRPSGGVEQFF. CDR3 DNA sequence: TGTGCCAGCAGCCGGCCAAGTGGTGGAGTTGAGCAGTTCTTC.

This clone was found once. V and J are TRBV28 and TRBJ1-5; TRBD1 matches 8 bases. V gave up 8 bases and J gave up 4 bases; unmatched junction bases: 4. The CDR3 is 13 amino acids. CDR1 is MDHEN and CDR2 is SYDVKM in the germline V gene. The CDR3 here is CASLGQVNQPQHF. CDR3 coding DNA: TGTGCCAGCCTGGGACAGGTGAATCAGCCCCAGCATTTT.

This chain uses TRBV6-6 with TRBJ2-3, with D perhaps matching TRBD2 (5 bases). V was pared by 7 bases and J by 7 bases, with 15 bases between. CDR3 size: 13 residues. From germline, CDR1 is MNHNY and CDR2 SVGAGI (reference sequence). The CDR3 DNA follows: TGTGCCAGCACCTGGACTGGGTCGTATACGCAGTATTTT. Translating it yields CASTWTGSYTQYF.

This chain links TRBV19 with TRBJ2-5; no clear D. TRBJ2-7 explains the end of the DNA better; the J call may be wrong. The CDR3 has 14 residues. Per germline, CDR1 LNHDA and CDR2 SQIVND (reference sequence). CDR3 residues: CASSIGNSFYEQYF. As DNA, the CDR3 is TGTGCCAGTAGTATAGGGAACAGCTTCTACGAGCAGTACTTC.

The chain is built from TRBV5-6 and TRBJ2-5; no definite D call. The end of the DNA aligns better with TRBJ2-7, so the J call may be wrong. Germline-derived CDR1 and CDR2 are SGHDT and YYEEEE. This CDR3 comprises 14 residues. As DNA, the CDR3 is TGTGCCAGCAGCTTGACCGGCTCCCACTACGAGCAGTACTTC. Protein sequence: CASSLTGSHYEQYF.

This chain links TRBV29-1 with TRBJ1-1, with no clear D. The ends were cut back, 6 bases at V and 12 bases at J, with 8 bases in the middle. The CDR3 runs to 8 residues. Looked up from germline, CDR1 is SQVTM and CDR2 is ANQGSEA. The CDR3 reads CSVSASFF. CDR3 nucleotide sequence: TGCAGCGTCTCCGCCTCTTTCTTT. Filled out from reference TRBV29-1 and TRBJ1-1, the complete variable domain reads SAVISQKPSRDICQRGTSLTIQCQVDSQVTMMFWYRQQPGQSLTLIATANQGSEATYESGFVIDKFPISRPNLTFSTLTVSNMSPEDSSIYLCSVSASFFGQGTRLTVV.

This sequence joins TRBV14 and TRBJ2-5; TRBD1 matches 7 bases. Near its end, the DNA agrees better with TRBJ2-7, so the J call may be wrong. The CDR3 has 14 residues. The germline V gene has CDR1 SGHDN and CDR2 FVKESK. The CDR3, as DNA: TGTGCCAGCAGCCACATGGACAGGTTCTACGAGCAGTACTTC. It is translated as CASSHMDRFYEQYF.

This chain joins TRBV28 and TRBJ1-1; D remains unclear. The CDR3 contains 14 residues. V was shortened by 2 bases and J by 0 bases, with 7 bases between the two germline ends. Germline V gene sequence: CDR1 MDHEN, CDR2 SYDVKM. In DNA, the CDR3 is TGTGCCAGCAGTTTACGGGGAATGAACACTGAAGCTTTCTTT. As protein: CASSLRGMNTEAFF. The entire variable domain, with the rest obtained from reference TRBV28 and TRBJ1-1, is as follows: DVKVTQSSRYLVKRTGEKVFLECVQDMDHENMFWYRQDPGLGLRLIYFSYDVKMKEKGDIPEGYSVSREKKERFSLILESASTNQTSMYLCASSLRGMNTEAFFGQGTRLTVV.

The chain is built from TRBV19 and TRBJ1-2; no definite D call. Per the germline V gene, CDR1 is LNHDA and CDR2 is SQIVND (reference sequence). Between the trimmed V and J ends, which lost 4 bases and 4 bases, there was a span of 19 bases. The CDR3 extends over 16 amino acids. The CDR3 nucleotides read TGTGCCAGTAGTAGCCGGGGTGGGGAAATAAGCTATGGCTACACCTTC. Amino acids: CASSSRGGEISYGYTF.

Here the CDR3 reads CASSLGGQGMAYEQYF. The DNA for the CDR3 is TGTGCCAGCAGCTTAGGAGGACAGGGTATGGCCTACGAGCAGTACTTC. V gene TRBV7-9 combines with J gene TRBJ2-7; 8 bases align to TRBD1. CDR1 and CDR2 from the germline V gene are SEHNR and FQNEAQ (reference sequence). There are 16 residues in the CDR3. The ends lost 1 base at V and 2 bases at J; junction bases unmatched: 7.

This rearrangement joins TRBV4-1 to TRBJ2-1; 11 nucleotides align to TRBD2. With 4 bases clipped from V and 4 bases from J, the junction kept 12 bases outside the gene matches. Germline CDR1 is MGHRA and CDR2 is YSYEKL. CDR3 size: 18 residues. CDR3 DNA: TGCGCCAGCAGCCCCATTACTAGCGGGAGCGGCTTGTACAATGAGCAGTTCTTC. It translates to CASSPITSGSGLYNEQFF.

The rearrangement joins TRBV13 to TRBJ1-4, with D maybe TRBD1 (6 bases). The CDR3 sequence is 12 residues long. Trimming stripped 4 bases from V and 8 bases from J, with 8 bases between. In germline, CDR1 is PRHDT, CDR2 FYEKMQ (reference sequence). The CDR3 loop is CASSSQGEKLFF. The CDR3 DNA is TGTGCCAGCAGCTCACAGGGAGAAAAACTGTTTTTT.

V is TRBV9 and J is TRBJ2-7, with D hard to call. CDR3 length: 13 residues. V was trimmed by 1 base and J by 0 bases, leaving 5 bases between them. Germline V gene lookup returns CDR1 SGDLS and CDR2 YYNGEE. The CDR3 here is CASSVRPSYEQYF. The CDR3 nucleotides read TGTGCCAGCAGCGTACGTCCCTCCTACGAGCAGTACTTC.

The chain recombines TRBV29-1 with TRBJ1-2; D is undetermined. The V gene lost 2 bases and the J gene lost 2 bases, with 12 bases spanning the gap. The germline CDR1 and CDR2 sequences are SQVTM and ANQGSEA. This CDR3 contains 14 residues. CDR3 amino acids: CSVELYGKNYGYTF. The CDR3 nucleotides are TGCAGCGTTGAACTGTACGGAAAGAACTATGGCTACACCTTC.

The chain has TRBV11-2 and TRBJ2-4; 11 nucleotides agree with TRBD2. V dropped 5 bases and J dropped 5; count of bases not matched to a gene: 8. The CDR3 has 16 residues. Germline V gene lookup returns CDR1 SGHAT and CDR2 FQNNGV. CDR3 nucleotide sequence: TGTGCCAGCAGCGAAGGACTAGCGGGCGTGGAAAACATTCAGTACTTC. Protein product: CASSEGLAGVENIQYF.

This rearrangement joins TRBV16 to TRBJ2-2, with D unclear. V shed 1 base and J shed 2 bases, with 11 bases lying between them. CDR3 length: 16 amino acids. CDR1 KGHSY and CDR2 FQNENV come from the germline V gene. CDR3 DNA: TGTGCCAGCAGCCAATTGGAACTACCTAACACCGGGGAGCTGTTTTTT. Translation: CASSQLELPNTGELFF.

The J gene is TRBJ2-7, the V gene TRBV10-3; D is unresolved. V dropped 5 bases and J dropped 3 bases, with 11 bases sitting between them. The CDR3 covers 13 residues. Germline V gene lookup returns CDR1 ENHRY and CDR2 SYGVKD. CDR3 protein: CAISYTAVYEQYF. CDR3 nucleotide sequence: TGTGCCATCAGTTACACGGCCGTCTACGAGCAGTACTTC.